This T cell receptor (beta chain) originates from a study of shared clonotypes between healthy human individuals. CDR1 SGHNT and CDR2 YYREEE come from the germline V gene (reference sequence). Trimming took 4 bases from V and 7 from J; bases not matched to a gene: 10. This CDR3 has 14 amino acids. The method was immunoSEQ multiplex PCR; TCRdb's version includes in-frame clones alone and lacks a portion of them. The sample holds roughly 2.4 million clones, approximately 94% seen once. The sample taken for sequencing was naive CD4+ T cells sorted from blood. Subset: CD45RA+ positively selected. This clonotype was sampled from a young man in good health. This rearrangement joins TRBV5-4 to TRBJ2-7; 8 bases are a match to TRBD1. The CDR3 sequence: CASSRSDRVEEQYF. The CDR3, as DNA: TGTGCCAGCAGCCGATCGGACAGGGTCGAAGAGCAGTACTTC.